The present T cell receptor (beta chain) was sequenced within a study of CDR3 diversity in severe acne. TCRdb called the PCR reads again in MiXCR, with one record for every CDR3 protein. The repertoire holds around 100,000 distinct CDR3 sequences, with roughly 51% as singletons. This clonotype was obtained from a male donor with acne. Sequenced: blood.

The CDR3: CASSPVLPGYTTEAFF. The CDR3 DNA follows: TGTGCCAGCAGCCCAGTATTACCGGGATATACCACTGAAGCTTTCTTT. V usage is TRBV7-9 and J usage is TRBJ1-1; D not resolved. Per germline, CDR1 SEHNR and CDR2 FQNEAQ (reference sequence). The CDR3 totals 16 residues. V shed 5 bases and J shed 4 bases, with 20 bases lying between them.